The present T cell receptor beta chain was sequenced within a study of T cells in Graves' hyperthyroidism and ophthalmopathy. Whole-study findings and limits: In validation, the model predicted ophthalmopathy. These predictions came a median about 6.8 months before onset. Through a model of 13 V-J features, ophthalmopathy was separated from stable hyperthyroidism.

The V end was cut by 7 bases, the J end by 2 bases, with 14 bases between. CDR1 and CDR2 (germline): SEHNR, FQNEAQ (reference sequence). This CDR3 has 14 residues. About this clonotype: Its specificity is unknown.

RNA transcripts served as the template for amplifying TCR beta CDR3 regions. With the HTBI primer set, the TCR CDR3 went through a first round of RT-PCR. TCRdb passed the multiplex PCR reads through MiXCR, listing each CDR3 protein once. This table has around 520,000 distinct CDR3 sequences, about an eighth appearing once. A lack of ophthalmopathy progression within 18 months defined stable Graves' hyperthyroidism. The genes are TRBV7-9 and TRBJ2-5; maybe TRBD2 (5 bases). This sequence originates from a woman under 30 with Graves' hyperthyroidism. The sample taken for sequencing was blood. CDR3 sequence (DNA): TGTGCCAGCATCTCTCGAGGCGGGCAAGAGACCCAGTACTTC. Residues: CASISRGGQETQYF.